The present T cell receptor (beta chain) was sequenced within a study of lymphopenia after photon versus proton radiotherapy (dated by TCRdb to about 2019). Context from the whole study: Photon and proton radiation therapy were compared by the study for their immunological effects in patients with gastrointestinal tumors who developed high-grade lymphopenia. The 15 to 25 patients in the cohort had gastrointestinal tumors, were treated with either photon or proton therapy, and subsequently developed lymphopenia. The study aimed to characterize how the two radiation modalities differ in their impact on the immune system. Overall study results and their limits: Across the cohort, an inverse correlation was found between a larger post-nadir drop in TCR diversity and overall survival time among patients who died. Relative stability during treatment was observed in proton-treated patients, whereas loss of naive T cells and TCR diversity and gain of effector/memory populations were observed in photon-treated patients. After the lymphocyte count nadir, repertoires from photon-treated patients showed oligoclonal expansion, particularly of CD8+ Temra cells, and this expansion drove the decline in diversity. The authors looked at the survival association only in patients who died, and they framed better survival with proton therapy as a possibility rather than a demonstrated result.

The library was obtained by the immunoSEQ multiplex PCR assay. T cell repertoires were profiled with deep sequencing of rearranged TCR beta loci together with multiparametric flow cytometry. The immuneACCESS repertoire file appears here via TCRdb, limited to in-frame rearrangements. These files lack a portion of the clones; in checked studies, under half of the deficit traces to unresolved V genes, and the cause of the others is not known. Recorded for this sample are tens of thousands of clones; about 89% of them occurred a single time. 10% to 11% of the sample rests with the top ten. Counted from cysteine to phenylalanine, this CDR3 has 10 amino acids. Only CDR3 DNA is held: 30 bases, read in frame from base 1. From the germline V gene (reference sequence), CDR1 is GTSNPN and CDR2 is SVGIG. V is shortened by 1 base, J by 9 bases, and the region joining them spans 4 bases. Comments on this clone: What this receptor recognizes is not known. Base qualities are not at hand, and no much larger clone is one base apart.

This material consisted of peripheral blood, taken from a patient treated with proton-based radiotherapy. This TCR was sampled from a man older than 75 with esophageal cancer. The chain joins TRBV30 to TRBJ2-1; no D segment can be confidently identified. Read as DNA, the sequence is TGTGCCTGGAGTGGGGGTGAGCAGTTCTTC. This is translated as CAWSGGEQFF.